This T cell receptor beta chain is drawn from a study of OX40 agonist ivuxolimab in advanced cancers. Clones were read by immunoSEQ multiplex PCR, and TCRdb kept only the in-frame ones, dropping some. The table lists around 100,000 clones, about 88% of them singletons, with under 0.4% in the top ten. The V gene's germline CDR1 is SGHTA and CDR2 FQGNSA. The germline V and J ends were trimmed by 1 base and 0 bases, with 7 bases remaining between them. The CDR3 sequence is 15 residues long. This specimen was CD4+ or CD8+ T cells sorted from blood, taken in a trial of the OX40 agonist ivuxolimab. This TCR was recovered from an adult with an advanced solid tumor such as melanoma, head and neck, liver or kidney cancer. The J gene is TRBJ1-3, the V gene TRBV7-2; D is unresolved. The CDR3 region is CASSLEAYSGNTIYF. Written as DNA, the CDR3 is TGTGCCAGCAGCTTAGAAGCCTACTCTGGAAACACCATATATTTT.